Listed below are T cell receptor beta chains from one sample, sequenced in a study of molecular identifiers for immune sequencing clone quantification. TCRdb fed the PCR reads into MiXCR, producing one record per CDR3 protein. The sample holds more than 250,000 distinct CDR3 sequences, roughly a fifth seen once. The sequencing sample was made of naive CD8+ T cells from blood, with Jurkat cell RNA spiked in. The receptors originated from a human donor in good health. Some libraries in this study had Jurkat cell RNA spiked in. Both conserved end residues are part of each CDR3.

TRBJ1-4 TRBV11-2 CASSNTNGAEREKLFF
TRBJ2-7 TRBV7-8 CASTSPGGSYEQYF
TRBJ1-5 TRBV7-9 CASSEYSNQPQHF
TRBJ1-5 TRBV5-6 CASSFMGNSNQPQHF
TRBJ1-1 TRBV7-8 CASRHHRDGGGTEAFF
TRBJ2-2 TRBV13 CASSPIAVAGAANTGELFF
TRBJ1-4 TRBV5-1 CASSDQGMMSNEKLLF
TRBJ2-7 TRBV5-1 CASSLVGWGGYEQYF
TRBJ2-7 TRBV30 CATLSPGNEQYF
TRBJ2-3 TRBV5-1 CASSERPGTDTQYF
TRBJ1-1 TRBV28 CASSFVTEAFF
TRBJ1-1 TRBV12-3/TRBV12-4 CASTLTAPGTEAFF
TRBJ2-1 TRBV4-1 CASSRISSGSYNEQFF
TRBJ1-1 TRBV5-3 CASSDSMLELNTEAFF
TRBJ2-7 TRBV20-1 CSARDSGGFEQYF
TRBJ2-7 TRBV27 CASSLAGLGEQYF
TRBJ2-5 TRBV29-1 CSVPKGGQFGKETQYF
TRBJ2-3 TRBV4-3 CASSQGALRTGRLRDTQYF
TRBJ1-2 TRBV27 CASSLGGQGLDYGYTF
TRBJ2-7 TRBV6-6 CASSYSVDDRRNYEQYF
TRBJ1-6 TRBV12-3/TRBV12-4 CASSETDTNSPLHF
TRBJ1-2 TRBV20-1 CSARDATEIPNYGYTF
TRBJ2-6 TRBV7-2 CASSLRLAGAPGANVLTF
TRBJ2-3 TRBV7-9 CASSHGIPDTQYF
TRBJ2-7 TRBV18 CASLEGLSYEQYF
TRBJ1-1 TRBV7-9 CASSLVDSGPTEAFF
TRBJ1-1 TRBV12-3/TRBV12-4 CASSSTGTGLEAFF
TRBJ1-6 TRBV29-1 CGAEVGSCNSPLHF
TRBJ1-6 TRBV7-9 CASSSPRPNSPLHF
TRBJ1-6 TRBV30 CAWSSGSSDWNSPLHF
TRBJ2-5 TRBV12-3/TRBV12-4 CASSLVHPSIKETQYF
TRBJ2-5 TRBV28 CASTWDQETQYF
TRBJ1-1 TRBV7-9 CASGPLPGDGAEEAFF
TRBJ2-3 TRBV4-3 CASSPAPGPRHTDTQYF
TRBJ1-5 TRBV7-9 CASSHEGGRQPQHF
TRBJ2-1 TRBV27 CASTTVGGTYNEQFF
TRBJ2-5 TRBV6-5 CASSYIAGTQETQYF
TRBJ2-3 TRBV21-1 CASSKKWAAGTGGPDTQYF
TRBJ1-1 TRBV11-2 CASSFGRETEAFF
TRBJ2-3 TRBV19 CASMGPAGASTDTQYF
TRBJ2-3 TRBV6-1 CASSDVSGADTQYF
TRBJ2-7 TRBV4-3 CASSPARSGNQYEQYF
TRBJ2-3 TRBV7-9 CASRPGVPLYADTQYF
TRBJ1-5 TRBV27 CASSQGKHQPQHF
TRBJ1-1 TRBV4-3 CASSQEEQERTEAFF
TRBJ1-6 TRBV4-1 CASSQDRAVNNSPLHF
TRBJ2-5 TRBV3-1 CASSQQSVPETQYF
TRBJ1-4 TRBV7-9 CASSQGTGPEKLFF
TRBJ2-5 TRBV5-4 CASSPSGSFGNQETQYF
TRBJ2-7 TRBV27 CASSPKTRAYEQYF